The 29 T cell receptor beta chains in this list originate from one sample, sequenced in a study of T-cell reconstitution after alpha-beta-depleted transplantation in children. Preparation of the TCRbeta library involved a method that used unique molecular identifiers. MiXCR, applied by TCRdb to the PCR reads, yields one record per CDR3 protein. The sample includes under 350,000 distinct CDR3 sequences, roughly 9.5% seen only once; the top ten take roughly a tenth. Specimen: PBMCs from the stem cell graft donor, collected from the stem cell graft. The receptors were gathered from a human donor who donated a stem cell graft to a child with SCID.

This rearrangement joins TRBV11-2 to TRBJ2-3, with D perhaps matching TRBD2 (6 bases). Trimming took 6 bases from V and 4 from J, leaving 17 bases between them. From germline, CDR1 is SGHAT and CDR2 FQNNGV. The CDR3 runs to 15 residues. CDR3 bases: TGTGCCAGCAGGTTTTACCCTAGCGCATCAGATACGCAGTATTTT. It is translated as CASRFYPSASDTQYF. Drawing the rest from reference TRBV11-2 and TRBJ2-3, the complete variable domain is EAGVAQSPRYKIIEKRQSVAFWCNPISGHATLYWYQQILGQGPKLLIQFQNNGVVDDSQLPKDRFSAERLKGVDSTLKIQPAKLEDSAVYLCASRFYPSASDTQYFGPGTRLTVL.

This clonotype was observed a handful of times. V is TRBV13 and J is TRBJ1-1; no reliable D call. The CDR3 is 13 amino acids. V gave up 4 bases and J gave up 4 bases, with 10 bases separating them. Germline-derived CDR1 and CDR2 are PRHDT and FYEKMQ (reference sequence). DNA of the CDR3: TGTGCCAGCAGCTGGATCTTGGGCACTGAAGCTTTCTTT. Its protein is CASSWILGTEAFF.

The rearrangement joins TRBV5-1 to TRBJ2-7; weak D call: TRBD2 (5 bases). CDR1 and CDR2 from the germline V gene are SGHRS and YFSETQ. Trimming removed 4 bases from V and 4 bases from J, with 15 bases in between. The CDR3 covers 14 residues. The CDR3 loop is CASSQQLTGYEQYF. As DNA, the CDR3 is TGCGCCAGCAGCCAACAGTTAACGGGGTACGAGCAGTACTTC. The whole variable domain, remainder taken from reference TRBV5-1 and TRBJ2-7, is KAGVTQTPRYLIKTRGQQVTLSCSPISGHRSVSWYQQTPGQGLQFLFEYFSETQRNKGNFPGRFSGRQFSNSRSEMNVSTLELGDSALYLCASSQQLTGYEQYFGPGTRLTVT.

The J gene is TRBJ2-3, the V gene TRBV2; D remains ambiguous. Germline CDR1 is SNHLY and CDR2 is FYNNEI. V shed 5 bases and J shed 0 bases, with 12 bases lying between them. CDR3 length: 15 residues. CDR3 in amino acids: CASSYSSGSTDTQYF. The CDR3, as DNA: TGTGCCAGCAGTTACTCTAGTGGCAGCACAGATACGCAGTATTTT. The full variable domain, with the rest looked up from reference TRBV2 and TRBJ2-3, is EPEVTQTPSHQVTQMGQEVILRCVPISNHLYFYWYRQILGQKVEFLVSFYNNEISEKSEIFDDQFSVERPDGSNFTLKIRSTKLEDSAMYFCASSYSSGSTDTQYFGPGTRLTVL.

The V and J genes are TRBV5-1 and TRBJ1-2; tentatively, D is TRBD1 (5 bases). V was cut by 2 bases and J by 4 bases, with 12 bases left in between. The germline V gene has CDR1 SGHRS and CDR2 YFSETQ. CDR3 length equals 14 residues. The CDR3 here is CASSFGTVLYGYTF. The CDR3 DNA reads TGCGCCAGCAGCTTTGGGACGGTTCTCTATGGCTACACCTTC.

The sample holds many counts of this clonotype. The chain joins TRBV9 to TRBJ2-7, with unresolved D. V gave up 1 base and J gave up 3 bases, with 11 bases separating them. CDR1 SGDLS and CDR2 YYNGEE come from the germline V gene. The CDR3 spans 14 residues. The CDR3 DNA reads TGTGCCAGCAGCGTAAGCAGAGTAGGCTACGAGCAGTACTTC. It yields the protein CASSVSRVGYEQYF.

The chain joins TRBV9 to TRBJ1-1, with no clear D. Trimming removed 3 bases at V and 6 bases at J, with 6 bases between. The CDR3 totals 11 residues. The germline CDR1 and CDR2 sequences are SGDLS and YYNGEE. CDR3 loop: CASSGGSEAFF. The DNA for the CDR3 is TGTGCCAGCAGCGGCGGTTCTGAAGCTTTCTTT.

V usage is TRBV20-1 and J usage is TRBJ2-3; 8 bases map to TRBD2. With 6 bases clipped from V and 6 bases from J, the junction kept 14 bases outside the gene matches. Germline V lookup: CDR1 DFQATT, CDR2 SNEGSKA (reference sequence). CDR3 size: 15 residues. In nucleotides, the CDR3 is TGCAGTGCCCCCCGGGAGCGGGGGCGGCAGGATACGCAGTATTTT. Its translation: CSAPRERGRQDTQYF.

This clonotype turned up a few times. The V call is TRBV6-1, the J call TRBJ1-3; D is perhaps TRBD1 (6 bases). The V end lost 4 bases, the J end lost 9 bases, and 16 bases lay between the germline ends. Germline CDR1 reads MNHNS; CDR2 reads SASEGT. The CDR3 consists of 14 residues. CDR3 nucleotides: TGTGCCAGCAGTGGAAGGACAGAGGGGAGCACCATATATTTT. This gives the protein CASSGRTEGSTIYF.

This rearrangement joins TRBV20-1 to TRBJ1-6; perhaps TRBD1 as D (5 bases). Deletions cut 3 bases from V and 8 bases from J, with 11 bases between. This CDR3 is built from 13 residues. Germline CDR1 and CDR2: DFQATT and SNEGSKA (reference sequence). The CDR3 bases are TGCAGTGCTAGCATAGGGGATGATTCACCCCTCCACTTT. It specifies CSASIGDDSPLHF.

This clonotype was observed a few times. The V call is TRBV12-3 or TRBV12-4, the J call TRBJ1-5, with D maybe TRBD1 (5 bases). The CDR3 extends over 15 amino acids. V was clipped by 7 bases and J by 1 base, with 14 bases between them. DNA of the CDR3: TGTGCCAGCATCCTAGGGGAGAGAAGCAATCAGCCCCAGCATTTT. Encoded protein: CASILGERSNQPQHF.

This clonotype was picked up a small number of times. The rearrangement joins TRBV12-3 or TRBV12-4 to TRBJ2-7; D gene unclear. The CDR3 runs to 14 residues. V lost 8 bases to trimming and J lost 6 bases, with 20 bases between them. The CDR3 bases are TGTGCCAGCTGCCTATCTGGACCGCTTAGCGAGCAGTACTTC. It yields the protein CASCLSGPLSEQYF.

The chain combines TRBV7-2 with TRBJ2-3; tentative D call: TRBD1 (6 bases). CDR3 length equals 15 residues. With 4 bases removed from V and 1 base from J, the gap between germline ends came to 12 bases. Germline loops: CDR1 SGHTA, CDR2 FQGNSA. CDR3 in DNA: TGTGCCAGCAGCTCCCGGGACATTGGCACAGATACGCAGTATTTT. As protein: CASSSRDIGTDTQYF.

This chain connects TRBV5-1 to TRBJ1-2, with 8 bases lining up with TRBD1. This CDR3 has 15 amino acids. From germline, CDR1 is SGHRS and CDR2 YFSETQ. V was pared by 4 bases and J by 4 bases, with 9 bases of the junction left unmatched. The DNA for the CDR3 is TGCGCCAGCAGCATAGACGGACAGGGCATCTATGGCTACACCTTC. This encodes CASSIDGQGIYGYTF.

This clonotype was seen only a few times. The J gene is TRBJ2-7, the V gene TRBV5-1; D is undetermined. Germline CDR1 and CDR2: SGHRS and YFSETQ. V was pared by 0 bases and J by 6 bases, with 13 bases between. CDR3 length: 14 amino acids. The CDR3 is CASSLVGSTREQYF. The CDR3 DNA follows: TGCGCCAGCAGCTTGGTAGGGTCGACACGCGAGCAGTACTTC.

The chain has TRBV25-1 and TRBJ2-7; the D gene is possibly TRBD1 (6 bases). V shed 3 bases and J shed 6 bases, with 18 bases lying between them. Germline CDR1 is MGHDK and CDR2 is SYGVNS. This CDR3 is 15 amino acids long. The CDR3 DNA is TGTGCCAGCAGTGACTCCGGACAGATCAAGGGCGAGCAGTACTTC. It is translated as CASSDSGQIKGEQYF.

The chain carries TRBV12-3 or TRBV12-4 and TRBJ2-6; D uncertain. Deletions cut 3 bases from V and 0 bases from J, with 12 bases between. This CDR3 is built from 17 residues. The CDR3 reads CASSFAEPTSGANVLTF. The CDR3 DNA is TGTGCCAGCAGTTTCGCCGAACCTACCTCTGGGGCCAACGTCCTGACTTTC.

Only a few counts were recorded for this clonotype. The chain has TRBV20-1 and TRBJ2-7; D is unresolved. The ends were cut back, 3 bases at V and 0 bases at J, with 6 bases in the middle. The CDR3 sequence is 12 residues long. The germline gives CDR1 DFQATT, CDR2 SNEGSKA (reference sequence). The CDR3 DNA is TGCAGTGCTAGTCCTAGCTCCTACGAGCAGTACTTC. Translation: CSASPSSYEQYF.

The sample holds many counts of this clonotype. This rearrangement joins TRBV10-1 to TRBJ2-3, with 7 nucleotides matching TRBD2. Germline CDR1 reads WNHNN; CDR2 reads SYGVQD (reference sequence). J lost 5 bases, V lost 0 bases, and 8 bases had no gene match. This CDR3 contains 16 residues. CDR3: CASSESKGGWGDTQYF. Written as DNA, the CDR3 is TGCGCCAGCAGTGAGTCGAAGGGAGGGTGGGGAGATACGCAGTATTTT.

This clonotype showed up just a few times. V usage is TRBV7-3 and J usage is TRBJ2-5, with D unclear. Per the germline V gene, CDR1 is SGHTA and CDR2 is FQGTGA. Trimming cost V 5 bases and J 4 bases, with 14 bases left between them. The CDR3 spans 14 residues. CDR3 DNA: TGTGCCAGCAGCCTCTCTTCTCTATCAGAGACCCAGTACTTC. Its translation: CASSLSSLSETQYF.

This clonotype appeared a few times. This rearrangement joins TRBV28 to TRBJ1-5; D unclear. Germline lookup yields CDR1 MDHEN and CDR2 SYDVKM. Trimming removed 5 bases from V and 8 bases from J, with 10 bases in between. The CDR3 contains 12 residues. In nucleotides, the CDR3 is TGTGCCAGCAGTCTATTATACGAGCCCCAGCATTTT. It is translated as CASSLLYEPQHF.

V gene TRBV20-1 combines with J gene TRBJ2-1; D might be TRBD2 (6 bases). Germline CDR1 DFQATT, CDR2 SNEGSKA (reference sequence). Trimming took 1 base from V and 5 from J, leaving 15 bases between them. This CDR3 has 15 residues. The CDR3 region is CSARVGLAFDNEQFF. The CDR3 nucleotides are TGCAGTGCTAGAGTGGGGCTAGCGTTTGACAATGAGCAGTTCTTC.

The DNA of the CDR3 is TGTGCCAGCAGTGGACCGGACAGGGTTGAAGGGGAGCAGTACTTC. Its translation is CASSGPDRVEGEQYF. The chain links TRBV2 to TRBJ2-7, with 8 bases that match TRBD1. Losses at the gene ends were 4 bases for V and 7 bases for J; bases not matched to a gene: 12. The CDR3 runs to 15 residues. In germline, CDR1 is SNHLY, CDR2 FYNNEI.

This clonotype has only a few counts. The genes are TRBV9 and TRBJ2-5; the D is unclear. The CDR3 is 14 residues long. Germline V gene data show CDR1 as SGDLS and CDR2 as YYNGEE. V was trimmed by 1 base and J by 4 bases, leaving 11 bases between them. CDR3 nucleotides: TGTGCCAGCAGCGTACCCCCAGATACAGAGACCCAGTACTTC. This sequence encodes CASSVPPDTETQYF.

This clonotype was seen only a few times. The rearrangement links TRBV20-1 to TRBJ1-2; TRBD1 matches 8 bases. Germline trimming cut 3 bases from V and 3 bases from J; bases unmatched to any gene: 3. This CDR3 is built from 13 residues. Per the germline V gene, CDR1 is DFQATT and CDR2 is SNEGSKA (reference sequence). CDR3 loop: CSARTGDDYGYTF. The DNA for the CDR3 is TGCAGTGCTAGGACAGGGGATGACTATGGCTACACCTTC.

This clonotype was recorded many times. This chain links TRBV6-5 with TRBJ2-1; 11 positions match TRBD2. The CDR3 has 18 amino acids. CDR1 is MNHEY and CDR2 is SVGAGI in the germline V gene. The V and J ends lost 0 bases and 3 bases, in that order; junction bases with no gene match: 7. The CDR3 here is CASSYSSSGGINYNEQFF. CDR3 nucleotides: TGTGCCAGCAGTTACTCGTCTAGCGGGGGGATTAACTACAATGAGCAGTTCTTC.

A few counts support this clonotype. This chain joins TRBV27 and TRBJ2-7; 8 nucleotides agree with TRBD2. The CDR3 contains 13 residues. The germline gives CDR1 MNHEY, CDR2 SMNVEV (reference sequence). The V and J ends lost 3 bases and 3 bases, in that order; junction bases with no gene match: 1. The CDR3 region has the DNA TGTGCCAGCAGTTTCGGGGGGGGCTACGAGCAGTACTTC. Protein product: CASSFGGGYEQYF.

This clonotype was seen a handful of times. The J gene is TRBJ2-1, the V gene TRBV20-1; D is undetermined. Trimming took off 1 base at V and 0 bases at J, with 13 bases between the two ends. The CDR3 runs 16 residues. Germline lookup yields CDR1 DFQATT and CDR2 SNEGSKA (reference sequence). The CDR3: CSARARRASSYNEQFF. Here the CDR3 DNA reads TGCAGTGCTAGAGCCCGACGGGCAAGCTCCTACAATGAGCAGTTCTTC.

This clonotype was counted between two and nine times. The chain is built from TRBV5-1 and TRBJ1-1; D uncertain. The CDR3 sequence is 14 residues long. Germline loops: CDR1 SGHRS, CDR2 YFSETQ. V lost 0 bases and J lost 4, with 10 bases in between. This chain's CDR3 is CASSLGPGSTEAFF. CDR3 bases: TGCGCCAGCAGCTTGGGACCCGGAAGCACTGAAGCTTTCTTT.